This T cell receptor (beta chain) was found in a study of cytomegalovirus exposure and HLA in healthy donors. Study in general: The 130 or so validation repertoires, a later analysis reported, used the same platform as the 600 to 850 repertoires from the first cohort. Study outcomes and limitations: High sensitivity and specificity were reportedly achieved when the classifier diagnosed cytomegalovirus status. Rarity marked most TCR sequences, yet some public TCRs occurred in many donors. The authors enumerated over 150 TCR beta chains as linked to cytomegalovirus.

As for this clone: The target antigen is unknown.

Method: immunoSEQ multiplex PCR; TCRdb's copy keeps in-frame clones and lacks some. There are 120,000 or so clones in the sample; approximately 85% occur only once, and around 5% lies in the top ten. Sequencing was carried out using PBMCs. The sequence was obtained from a man aged 18 to 29 in good health and CMV-seronegative.

The CDR3 spells CASSPDRGRASGRISSYEQYF. The CDR3, as DNA: TGTGCCAGCAGTCCGGACAGGGGGCGGGCTAGCGGGAGGATTAGCTCCTACGAGCAGTACTTC. The chain has TRBV27 and TRBJ2-7; perhaps D is TRBD1 or TRBD2 (11 bases each). Germline V gives CDR1 MNHEY, CDR2 SMNVEV (reference sequence). V was cut by 5 bases and J by 0 bases, with 32 bases left in between. The CDR3 has 21 amino acids.